Shown below are 20 T cell receptor beta chains from a single sample sequenced in a study of beta chain features in type 1 diabetes. Whole-study findings and limits: Within each of all four CD4+ subsets, Type 1 diabetes patients had TCRB CDR3s that were moderately but significantly shorter.

These receptors' antigens are unknown. Expressed TCRB transcripts got sequenced, as all isolated RNA was reverse transcribed. Sequencing was performed with immunoSEQ multiplex PCR; in TCRdb, only in-frame clones are kept and a portion is missing. Counted here are about 660,000 clones, 11% to 15% occurring once; the ten biggest clones make up less than 0.04%. The sample comprised naive CD4+ T cells from blood. These receptors came from a man younger than 30 with type 1 diabetes.

The genes are TRBV27 and TRBJ1-4; D possibly corresponds to TRBD1 (5 bases). The CDR3 loop spans 14 amino acids. CDR1 MNHEY and CDR2 SMNVEV come from the germline V gene (reference sequence). V lost 5 bases and J 1 base, leaving 8 bases between the germline ends. The CDR3 sequence: CASSIDRTNEKLFF. In DNA, the CDR3 is TGTGCCAGCAGTATCGACAGAACTAATGAAAAACTGTTTTTT.

This clone has more than one count but fewer than ten. The chain couples TRBV2 to TRBJ2-3, with 8 bases that match TRBD2. V dropped 3 bases and J dropped 11; count of bases not matched to a gene: 10. CDR3 length: 14 residues. CDR1 is SNHLY, CDR2 FYNNEI, per germline. The CDR3 sequence is CASSDLAGPIGQYF. CDR3 nucleotides: TGTGCCAGCAGTGACCTAGCGGGCCCCATAGGGCAGTATTTT.

This chain uses TRBV28 with TRBJ2-3; 8 bases agree with TRBD1. CDR1 MDHEN and CDR2 SYDVKM come from the germline V gene. V shed 7 bases and J 1 base; nucleotides not matched to a gene: 4. The CDR3 contains 14 residues. The CDR3 spells CASIDRGGTDTQYF. In DNA form, the CDR3 reads TGTGCCAGCATCGACAGGGGAGGCACAGATACGCAGTATTTT.

Only a few counts were recorded for this clone. This chain connects TRBV7-9 to TRBJ2-2, with D possibly matching TRBD2 (6 bases). The CDR3 length is 16 residues. Trimming cost V 6 bases and J 0 bases, with 14 bases left between them. The V gene's germline CDR1 is SEHNR and CDR2 FQNEAQ (reference sequence). The CDR3 here is CASRSPGGTNTGELFF. CDR3 coding DNA: TGTGCCAGCAGATCACCGGGCGGGACGAACACCGGGGAGCTGTTTTTT.

The chain is built from TRBV7-6 and TRBJ2-7; possibly TRBD1 for D (5 bases). Trimming cost V 0 bases and J 2 bases, with 11 bases left between them. CDR1 and CDR2 (germline): SGHVS, FNYEAQ. This CDR3 spans 15 amino acids. CDR3 sequence: CASSLAGESAYEQYF. The CDR3 nucleotides read TGTGCCAGCAGCTTAGCAGGGGAATCAGCCTACGAGCAGTACTTC.

The chain recombines TRBV7-9 with TRBJ1-2; D not resolved. V shed 7 bases and J shed 2 bases, with 2 bases lying between them. The CDR3 is 10 amino acids. Germline CDR1 reads SEHNR; CDR2 reads FQNEAQ (reference sequence). The CDR3 spells CASNNYGYTF. CDR3 DNA sequence: TGTGCCAGCAACAACTATGGCTACACCTTC.

This clone was detected a few times. V gene TRBV27 combines with J gene TRBJ2-3; the D call may be TRBD1 or TRBD2 (6 bases each). The CDR3 consists of 15 residues. Germline CDR1 is MNHEY and CDR2 is SMNVEV (reference sequence). V was shortened by 5 bases and J by 4 bases, with 16 bases between the two germline ends. In nucleotides, the CDR3 is TGTGCCAGCAGTGGGGGGCTCAGTCAATCAGATACGCAGTATTTT. This translates into CASSGGLSQSDTQYF.

Only a few counts were recorded for this clone. J is TRBJ1-2 and V is TRBV9; TRBD1 agrees at 7 bases. From germline, CDR1 is SGDLS and CDR2 YYNGEE. This CDR3 has 13 residues. After removal of 2 bases from V and 2 bases from J, the junction contained 0 bases not matched to a gene. CDR3 sequence reads: CASSVTGNYGYTF. Written as DNA, the CDR3 is TGTGCCAGCAGCGTGACAGGGAACTATGGCTACACCTTC.

This clone was counted between two and nine times. The CDR3 sequence is CASRSGQPGANVLTF. The CDR3 nucleotides read TGTGCCAGCAGATCCGGACAGCCTGGGGCCAACGTCCTGACTTTC. The V gene is TRBV7-2, the J gene TRBJ2-6; D is possibly TRBD1 (6 bases). The CDR3 consists of 15 residues. V lost 6 bases and J 2 bases, leaving 11 bases between the germline ends. Germline values: CDR1 SGHTA, CDR2 FQGNSA.

A few counts support this clone. The gene calls are TRBV18 and TRBJ2-7; 10 nucleotides agree with TRBD1. J lost 3 bases, V lost 6 bases, and 5 bases had no gene match. CDR1 and CDR2 from the germline V gene are KGHSH and LQKENI. This CDR3 has 14 residues. The CDR3: CASSRDRGFYEQYF. CDR3 bases: TGTGCCAGCTCCCGGGACAGGGGTTTCTACGAGCAGTACTTC.

The chain employs TRBV5-6 and TRBJ2-5; D gene uncertain. Germline V gene data show CDR1 as SGHDT and CDR2 as YYEEEE. Trimming left V 1 base short and J 0 bases short, with 7 bases between. The CDR3 has 14 amino acids. In nucleotides, the CDR3 is TGTGCCAGCAGCTTGTACAGCTACCAAGAGACCCAGTACTTC. Translation: CASSLYSYQETQYF.

This chain connects TRBV18 to TRBJ1-1; TRBD1 matches at 9 bases. Germline V gene lookup returns CDR1 KGHSH and CDR2 LQKENI. V lost 5 bases, J lost 3 bases, and 1 base stayed unmatched. The CDR3 contains 13 residues. In DNA, the CDR3 is TGTGCCAGCTCAGGGGACAGGGACACTGAAGCTTTCTTT. It translates to CASSGDRDTEAFF.

The rearrangement joins TRBV19 to TRBJ1-2, with TRBD1 as a possible D gene (5 bases). This CDR3 region has 13 residues. CDR1 LNHDA and CDR2 SQIVND come from the germline V gene (reference sequence). V lost 5 bases and J lost 3, with 10 bases in between. The CDR3 DNA sequence: TGTGCCAGTAGTCCGGCGGGGGACTATGGCTACACCTTC. It encodes CASSPAGDYGYTF.

This sequence joins TRBV9 and TRBJ2-7, with 8 bases matching TRBD2. This CDR3 spans 15 amino acids. V lost 2 bases and J lost 4; bases outside the gene matches: 8. Germline loops: CDR1 SGDLS, CDR2 YYNGEE. CDR3 sequence: CASSVTGGQQYEQYF. The CDR3 nucleotides are TGTGCCAGCAGCGTTACGGGAGGGCAACAGTACGAGCAGTACTTC.

The chain joins TRBV28 to TRBJ2-3; weak D call: TRBD2 (6 bases). The CDR3 length is 12 residues. V was cut by 4 bases and J by 6 bases, with 8 bases left in between. Germline V gene data show CDR1 as MDHEN and CDR2 as SYDVKM. The CDR3 region is CASSWAGDTQYF. CDR3 nucleotides: TGTGCCAGCAGTTGGGCGGGGGATACGCAGTATTTT.

This clone appeared a few times. The chain employs TRBV18 and TRBJ2-4; tentatively, D is TRBD2 (6 bases). The CDR3 has 16 residues. CDR1 KGHSH and CDR2 LQKENI come from the germline V gene. Trimming removed 0 bases from V and 3 bases from J, with 12 bases in between. In DNA, the CDR3 is TGTGCCAGCTCACCACCAGGAGGGACGGTCAAAAACATTCAGTACTTC. This translates into CASSPPGGTVKNIQYF.

In its sample, this clone was seen a few times. Other DNA variants within this sample encode the same CDR3. The chain combines TRBV29-1 with TRBJ2-7, with D hard to call. The CDR3 is 12 amino acids. Germline CDR1 is SQVTM and CDR2 is ANQGSEA. Between the trimmed V and J ends, which lost 2 bases and 0 bases, there was a span of 5 bases. The CDR3 bases are TGCAGCGTTGAACTTAGCTCCTACGAGCAGTACTTC. This codes for CSVELSSYEQYF.

This clone has just a few counts. The V gene is TRBV7-9, the J gene TRBJ2-1, with 7 bases aligning to TRBD1. CDR1 and CDR2 (germline): SEHNR, FQNEAQ (reference sequence). The V and J ends lost 5 bases and 8 bases, in that order; junction bases with no gene match: 9. This CDR3 region has 14 residues. CDR3 region: CASSPQGVLDEQFF. The DNA of the CDR3 is TGTGCCAGCAGCCCGCAGGGGGTGCTGGATGAGCAGTTCTTC.

The J gene is TRBJ2-3, the V gene TRBV11-3; D may correspond to TRBD1 or TRBD2 (6 bases each). There are 14 residues in the CDR3. Deletions cut 5 bases from V and 5 bases from J, with 14 bases between. Germline V gene lookup returns CDR1 SGHNT and CDR2 YENEEA. This chain's CDR3 is CASSLGGFGDTQYF. For the CDR3, the DNA is TGTGCCAGCAGCCTAGGGGGGTTTGGAGATACGCAGTATTTT. The full variable domain, with the rest looked up from reference TRBV11-3 and TRBJ2-3, is EAGVVQSPRYKIIEKKQPVAFWCNPISGHNTLYWYLQNLGQGPELLIRYENEEAVDDSQLPKDRFSAERLKGVDSTLKIQPAELGDSAVYLCASSLGGFGDTQYFGPGTRLTVL.

This clone was counted a few times. The chain has TRBV19 and TRBJ1-5; no firm D call. V lost 7 bases and J lost 5, with 12 bases in between. The CDR3 is 13 amino acids. CDR1 is LNHDA, CDR2 SQIVND, per germline (reference sequence). The CDR3 loop is CASTSTDDQPQHF. DNA of the CDR3: TGTGCCAGTACTTCTACAGATGATCAGCCCCAGCATTTT.